A selection of T cell receptor beta chains follows, all from one sample in a study of tumor-infiltrating lymphocytes in primary liver carcinoma. TCRdb processed the multiplex PCR reads anew with MiXCR; each CDR3 protein has one entry. Of 90,000 to 110,000 distinct CDR3 sequences in the sample, approximately 80% were seen once. What was sequenced was liver tumor tissue from sampling region 3. The receptors were sampled from a man aged 35-49 years with primary liver carcinoma and hepatitis B virus infection. CDR3s include the opening cysteine and the closing phenylalanine or tryptophan. A D gene is named only where the DNA matches it firmly. A clone size is listed for some rows: how often the clone was seen (once, few, many), or a class if it is expanded.

TGTGTCAACAGTGCTCGAGGGGGCGGGTACGAGCAGTACTTC CVNSARGGGYEQYF TRBD1 TRBV6-5 few TRBJ2-7
TGTGCCAGCAGTCCGGGAGATGGGCGGGAGGTTATTACCCAGTACTTC CASSPGDGREVITQYF TRBD2 TRBV6-5 NA TRBJ2-5
TGTGCTAGTAAGGAAAGCGGGAGTTTGGCAGATACGCAGTATTTT CASKESGSLADTQYF TRBD2 TRBV12-5 NA TRBJ2-3
TGTGCCAGCAGTTACCGGGGAACTGTCACTGGAGCTGTCTTT CASSYRGTVTGAVF NA TRBV6-2/TRBV6-3 NA TRBJ1-1
TGCAGCGCTTCCGGGACAGGGGCGTCAGATGCGCAGTATTTC CSASGTGASDAQYF TRBD1 TRBV29-1 NA TRBJ2-3
TGCAGCGTTAGAAGCAATAAGCCCCAGCATTTT CSVRSNKPQHF NA TRBV29-1 NA TRBJ1-5
TGTGCTACCACCCCCCGGGAGTTGATGACTGAAGCTTTCTTT CATTPRELMTEAFF NA TRBV15 few TRBJ1-1
TGCGCCAGCAGTACCATAGAGTGGAGCAATCAGCCCCGGCATTTT CASSTIEWSNQPRHF NA TRBV4-1 NA TRBJ1-5
TGTGCTAGCACTCCAGACAGGGAATACTACGAGCAGTACTTC CASTPDREYYEQYF TRBD1 TRBV6-1 NA TRBJ2-7
TGTGCCAGTAAGATGACAGGGACCCCTGAAACTTTCTTT CASKMTGTPETFF TRBD1 TRBV6-5 NA TRBJ1-1
TGTGCCAGCAACTCTGGGGGAAGTTCTGTTGGAGCCCACACAGATACGCAGTATTTT CASNSGGSSVGAHTDTQYF NA TRBV11-1 once TRBJ2-3
TGCAGTGGTTGCACAGGGGGGAGGGACTACGAGCAGTACTTC CSGCTGGRDYEQYF NA TRBV20-1 once TRBJ2-7
TGTGCCAGGTGCTTAACCCTAGAGTGGTACGAGCAGTACTTC CARCLTLEWYEQYF NA TRBV7-8 NA TRBJ2-7
TGTGTCAGCAGCTCTAACAGAAACTCCTACGAGCGGTACTTC CVSSSNRNSYERYF NA TRBV11-2 few TRBJ2-7
TGTACCAGCGCCCCATTCGGGGGTGACACTGAAGCTTTCTTT CTSAPFGGDTEAFF NA TRBV12-3/TRBV12-4 NA TRBJ1-1
TGTGCCAGCAATCCCGGGGGGGGGGCGGGTCAGTCTCAGCATTTT CASNPGGGAGQSQHF NA TRBV6-6 NA TRBJ1-5
TGTGCCAGCAGTCGCCCGACTAGCCGGACCGCCTACGAGCAATACTTC CASSRPTSRTAYEQYF TRBD2 TRBV5-4 NA TRBJ2-7
TGCGCCAGCAGCCCGGGACTAGCGGCCCCCGCGGATACGCAGTATTTT CASSPGLAAPADTQYF TRBD2 TRBV5-1 many TRBJ2-3
TGTGCCAGAAGTTTAGACGGTATGGGGACCAAAAACATTCAGTACTTC CARSLDGMGTKNIQYF NA TRBV12-3/TRBV12-4 NA TRBJ2-4
TGCGCTAGCAGCCAAGAGGCGGGGAGCAGATACTACGAGCAGTACTTC CASSQEAGSRYYEQYF NA TRBV4-3 NA TRBJ2-7
TGCAGTACTTCTGGACAGGGACATTATGAAAAACTGTTTTTT CSTSGQGHYEKLFF TRBD1 TRBV29-1 medium-sized TRBJ1-4
TGTGCCAGCAGCTTAATGAGCGGCTCTAATGAGCAGTTCTTC CASSLMSGSNEQFF NA TRBV7-2 NA TRBJ2-1
TGCGACAGCAGCTTGAAACGGACCTCTGGAAACGCCATATATTTT CDSSLKRTSGNAIYF NA TRBV5-1 NA TRBJ1-3
TGTGCCAACAGGGAGGGGACAGGTTCTGGTATGCAGTATTTT CANREGTGSGMQYF NA TRBV12-3/TRBV12-4 NA TRBJ2-3
TGTGCCAGCAGCGTGGGACAGACCGATGGCTACACCTTC CASSVGQTDGYTF TRBD1 TRBV9 many TRBJ1-2
TGCGGCAGCAGCCAAGGTCCCGCCAGGGAAGTAGCCTACGAGCAGTACTTC CGSSQGPAREVAYEQYF NA TRBV4-1 NA TRBJ2-7
TGTGCCAGCAGCCTTTGGGACTCAGGGGAACTGTTTTTT CASSLWDSGELFF NA TRBV11-1 once TRBJ2-2
TGTGCCAGTAGTATACAGAGAGGCTACGAGCAGTACTTC CASSIQRGYEQYF NA TRBV19 few TRBJ2-7
TGTGCCAGCAGCCAATCTGGGGGCAGGACTCTGAACACCGGGAAGCTGTTTTTT CASSQSGGRTLNTGKLFF NA TRBV4-3 NA TRBJ2-2
TGCAGCCTTGCGAGGGGGCTTGGGAACACAGAAGCTTTCTTT CSLARGLGNTEAFF TRBD1 TRBV29-1 NA TRBJ1-1
TGTGCCAGCAGTCCGACCCGGACTAGCGGGAGTGGAGATACGCAGTATTTT CASSPTRTSGSGDTQYF TRBD2 TRBV5-5 NA TRBJ2-3